This is a list of T cell receptor beta chains from one sample in a study of OX40 agonist ivuxolimab in advanced cancers. Using immunoSEQ multiplex PCR, the repertoire was profiled, and TCRdb retains in-frame clones only, with some absent. The table lists tens of thousands of clones, 81% of them singletons. Sample: CD4+ or CD8+ T cells sorted from blood, taken in a trial of the OX40 agonist ivuxolimab. The origin of the receptors is an adult with an advanced solid tumor such as melanoma, head and neck, liver or kidney cancer. Both conserved end residues are part of each CDR3. D genes are given only for firm matches. Only part of the rows carry a size: once, few, many, or a class if the clone is expanded.

TRBJ1-5	TRBD1	15	NA	TRBV27	TGTGCCAGCAGCGACGGGACAGGTTCTAATCAGCCCCAGCATTTT	CASSDGTGSNQPQHF
TRBJ2-1	NA	14	NA	TRBV7-9	TGTGCCAGCAGCCCTATCGATAGCACCTATGAGCAGTTCTTC	CASSPIDSTYEQFF
TRBJ1-2	NA	16	NA	TRBV4-1	TGCGCCAGCAGCCCGATAGGCGGAGAGCGGATTTATGGCTACACCTTC	CASSPIGGERIYGYTF
TRBJ2-1	NA	15	NA	TRBV6-6	TGTGCCAGCAGTTTGCTAGCGCTCTCCTACAATGAGCAGTTCTTC	CASSLLALSYNEQFF
TRBJ2-2	TRBD2	19	NA	TRBV7-6	TGTGCCAGCAGCTTAGAGGGACTAGCGGGAGACGGGAACACCGGGGAGCTGTTTTTT	CASSLEGLAGDGNTGELFF
TRBJ2-5	NA	13	NA	TRBV27	TGTGCCAGCAGTTTAACCCCTCAAGAGACCCAGTACTTC	CASSLTPQETQYF
TRBJ2-2	NA	14	few	TRBV6-5	TGTGCCAGCAGTTACTCAGTGGGAGCCGGGGAGCTGTTTTTT	CASSYSVGAGELFF
TRBJ2-2	NA	16	once	TRBV14	TGTGCCAGCAGCGCTTGGGGGGGCCTGAACACCGGGGAGCTGTTTTTT	CASSAWGGLNTGELFF
TRBJ2-7	TRBD2	15	NA	TRBV5-4	TGTGCCAGCAGCTTAAAGGCTGGCGGGGGCTACGAGCAGTACTTC	CASSLKAGGGYEQYF
TRBJ2-5	NA	13	NA	TRBV4-1	TGCGCCAGCAGCCAACTCAACCAAGAGACCCAGTACTTC	CASSQLNQETQYF
TRBJ1-1	NA	16	NA	TRBV7-8	TGTGCCAGCAGCTTATTTGAGCGGGGAGGGGACACTGAAGCTTTCTTT	CASSLFERGGDTEAFF
TRBJ2-3	TRBD2	15	NA	TRBV27	TGTGCCAGCAGTTTTCTTATAGCGGGCGCAATCACGCAGTATTTT	CASSFLIAGAITQYF
TRBJ2-1	NA	14	few	TRBV11-2	TGTGCCAGCAGCGGGGCAAGAAAAGCCAGGGAGCAGTTCTTC	CASSGARKAREQFF
TRBJ1-6	TRBD1	14	NA	TRBV6-1	TGTGCCAGCAGTTCAGGGGGATCTAATTCACCCCTCCACTTT	CASSSGGSNSPLHF
TRBJ2-5	NA	15	once	TRBV28	TGTGCCAGCAGTTTGGCGTACGATTCCCAAGAGACCCAGTACTTC	CASSLAYDSQETQYF
TRBJ2-1	TRBD2	14	few	TRBV15	TGTGCCACCAGAGCCGGGGGGGGTTACAATGAGCAGTTCTTC	CATRAGGGYNEQFF
TRBJ2-1	TRBD2	14	NA	TRBV7-2	TGTGCCAGCAGCTTTACTAGCGGAAACAATGAGCAGTTCTTC	CASSFTSGNNEQFF
TRBJ2-2	TRBD2	15	NA	TRBV27	TGTGCCAGCAGCCCGGGACTAGCGGGAGCCGGGGAGCTGTTTTTT	CASSPGLAGAGELFF
TRBJ2-5	NA	11	few	TRBV14	TGTGCCAGCAGCCCCGGTGAGACCCAGTACTTC	CASSPGETQYF
TRBJ1-2	TRBD1	15	few	TRBV4-1	TGCGCCAGCAGCCATCTCCAGGGGGCGGACTATGGCTACACCTTC	CASSHLQGADYGYTF
TRBJ1-2	NA	13	NA	TRBV6-5	TGTGCCAGCAGAACCAACAGCTACTCTGGCTACACCTTC	CASRTNSYSGYTF
TRBJ1-1	NA	12	once	TRBV11-2	TGTGCCAGCATCCGAGGGTCCGGTGAAGCTTTCTTT	CASIRGSGEAFF
TRBJ2-7	TRBD1	15	NA	TRBV29-1	TGCAGCGTTCTAACGGGACAGGGGGGTGTCAACGAGCAGTACTTC	CSVLTGQGGVNEQYF
TRBJ2-1	NA	15	NA	TRBV2	TGTGCCAGCAGTGAAGGGACCACCATCTACGGGGAGCAGTTCTTC	CASSEGTTIYGEQFF
TRBJ1-1	TRBD1	15	NA	TRBV6-5	TGTGCCAGCAGTTCGTACAGGGGTTCGGACACTGAAGCTTTCTTT	CASSSYRGSDTEAFF
TRBJ1-1	TRBD1	16	NA	TRBV27	TGTGCCAGCAGTTCCGGGACAGGGGGCGTCGGCACTGAAGCTTTCTTT	CASSSGTGGVGTEAFF
TRBJ2-1	TRBD2	14	NA	TRBV14	TGTGCCAGCGGACTAGCGGGAGCATACAATGAGCAGTTCTTC	CASGLAGAYNEQFF
TRBJ1-4	NA	11	many	TRBV10-1	TGCGCCAGCAGTGAAGGTGGGAGACTGTTTTTT	CASSEGGRLFF
TRBJ1-1	NA	15	NA	TRBV14	TGTGCCAGCAGCCAAGGATCGGGCTATGGCACTGAAGCTTTCTTT	CASSQGSGYGTEAFF
TRBJ1-1	TRBD1	18	NA	TRBV28	TGTGCCAGCAGTCTCCCCCGGGACAGGGGGGGGTCGGGGCCTGAAGCTTTCTTT	CASSLPRDRGGSGPEAFF
TRBJ2-7	TRBD2	16	NA	TRBV6-5	TGTGCCAGCAGTTCCGGCGGGAGGGGAGTTGTCGACGAGCAGTACTTC	CASSSGGRGVVDEQYF